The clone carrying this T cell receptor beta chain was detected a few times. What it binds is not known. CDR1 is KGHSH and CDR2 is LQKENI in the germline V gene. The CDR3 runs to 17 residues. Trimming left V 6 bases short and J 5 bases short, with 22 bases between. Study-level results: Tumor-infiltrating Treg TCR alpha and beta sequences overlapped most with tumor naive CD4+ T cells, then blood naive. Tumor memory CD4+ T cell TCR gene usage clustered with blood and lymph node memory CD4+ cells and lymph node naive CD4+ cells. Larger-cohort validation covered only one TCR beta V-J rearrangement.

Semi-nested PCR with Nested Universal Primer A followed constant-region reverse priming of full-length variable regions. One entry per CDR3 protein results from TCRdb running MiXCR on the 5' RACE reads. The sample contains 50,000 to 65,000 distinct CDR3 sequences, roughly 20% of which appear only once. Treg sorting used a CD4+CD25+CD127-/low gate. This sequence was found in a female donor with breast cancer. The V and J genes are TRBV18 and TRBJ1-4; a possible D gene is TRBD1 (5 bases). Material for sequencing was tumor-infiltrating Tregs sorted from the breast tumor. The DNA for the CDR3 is TGTGCCAGCTCCCCAATCGACCACGGGACGAAGAATGAAAAACTGTTTTTT. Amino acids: CASSPIDHGTKNEKLFF.